Listed below are T cell receptor beta chains from one sample, sequenced in a study of blood T cell repertoires in COVID-19. Profiled with immunoSEQ multiplex PCR; TCRdb holds only in-frame clones, not every one. The sample comprises fewer than 500,000 clones, around 90% of which are singletons, and approximately 0.92% rests with the top ten. The specimen was peripheral blood. These receptors all stem from a man aged 18 to 30 with COVID-19, enrolled during active disease. CDR3s include the opening cysteine and the closing phenylalanine or tryptophan.

V gene: TRBV5-6
CDR3 length: 14
CDR3 protein: CASSGGGGSDTQYF

V gene: TRBV19
CDR3 length: 13
CDR3 protein: CASSGVLDTEAFF

V gene: TRBV4-1
CDR3 length: 19
CDR3 protein: CASSRTSGGQSSGANVLTF

V gene: TRBV11-3
CDR3 length: 14
CDR3 protein: CASSRAGSSYEQYF

V gene: TRBV27
CDR3 length: 17
CDR3 protein: CASSRIPGTSGSNEQYF

V gene: TRBV5-1
CDR3 length: 13
CDR3 protein: CASSLEGSGELFF

V gene: TRBV9
CDR3 length: 16
CDR3 protein: CASSVEPTGGRETQYF

V gene: TRBV5-1
CDR3 length: 15
CDR3 protein: CASSRSTGLQETQYF

V gene: TRBV27
CDR3 length: 17
CDR3 protein: CASSLFGSRSYNSPLHF

V gene: TRBV7-3
CDR3 length: 13
CDR3 protein: CASSLNPAETQYF

V gene: TRBV5-4
CDR3 length: 14
CDR3 protein: CASSGQSVNTEAFF

V gene: TRBV18
CDR3 length: 16
CDR3 protein: CASSPWGGSSGNTIYF

V gene: TRBV24-1
CDR3 length: 13
CDR3 protein: CATSEQNNSPLHF

V gene: TRBV6-6
CDR3 length: 13
CDR3 protein: CAPEEYSNQPQHF

V gene: TRBV7-2
CDR3 length: 16
CDR3 protein: CASSPQTGGFTGELFF

V gene: TRBV6-5
CDR3 length: 13
CDR3 protein: CAADSAGTGELFF

V gene: TRBV19
CDR3 length: 15
CDR3 protein: CASSMGQGMGDTQYF

V gene: TRBV20-1
CDR3 length: 13
CDR3 protein: CSASRQINQPQHF

V gene: TRBV4-1
CDR3 length: 15
CDR3 protein: CASSPGDIGNQPQHF

V gene: TRBV12-3/TRBV12-4
CDR3 length: 11
CDR3 protein: CASMARGELFF

V gene: TRBV3-1/TRBV3-2
CDR3 length: 14
CDR3 protein: CASSPYSQIGGYTF

V gene: TRBV6-5
CDR3 length: 13
CDR3 protein: CASSLLVAGELFF

V gene: TRBV18
CDR3 length: 15
CDR3 protein: CASSPWEASGNTIYF

V gene: TRBV6-6
CDR3 length: 14
CDR3 protein: CASNGQSPNYGYTF

V gene: TRBV14
CDR3 length: 12
CDR3 protein: CASSRLWTEAFF

V gene: TRBV6-5
CDR3 length: 14
CDR3 protein: CASSYGGQRAEAFF